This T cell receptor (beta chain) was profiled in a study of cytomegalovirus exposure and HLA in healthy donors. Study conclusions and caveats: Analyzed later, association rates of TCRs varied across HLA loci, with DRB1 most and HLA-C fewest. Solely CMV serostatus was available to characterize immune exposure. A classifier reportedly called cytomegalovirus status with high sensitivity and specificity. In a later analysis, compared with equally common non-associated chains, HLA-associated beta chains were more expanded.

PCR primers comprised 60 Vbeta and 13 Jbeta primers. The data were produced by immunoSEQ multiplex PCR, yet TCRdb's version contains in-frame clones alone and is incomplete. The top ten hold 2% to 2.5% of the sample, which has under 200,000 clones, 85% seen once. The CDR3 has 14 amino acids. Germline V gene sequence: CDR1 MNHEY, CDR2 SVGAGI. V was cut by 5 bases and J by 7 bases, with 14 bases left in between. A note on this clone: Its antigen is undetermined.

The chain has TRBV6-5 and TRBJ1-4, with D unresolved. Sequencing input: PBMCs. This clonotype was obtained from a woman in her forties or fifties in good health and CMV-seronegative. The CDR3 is CASSRSRVIEKLFF. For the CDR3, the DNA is TGTGCCAGCAGTCGGTCGAGGGTAATTGAAAAACTGTTTTTT.